The following is a T cell receptor (beta chain) sequence with its context. Its antigen is unknown. The CDR3 is made up of 14 amino acids. Germline CDR1 is MNHEY and CDR2 is SVGAGI. Trimming cost V 6 bases and J 8 bases; bases outside gene matches: 7. These data are taken from a study of blood T cells in healthy people across ages. General study points: Measured against age, TCR beta diversity per million T cells decreased in a roughly linear manner.

With a J-beta primer mix and a sample-barcoded 5' primer, a second PCR ran about 7 to 12 cycles. TCRdb recomputed calls from the 5' RACE reads with MiXCR, one row per CDR3 protein. The table includes over 1.5 million distinct CDR3 sequences, less than 50% detected once. The genes are TRBV6-5 and TRBJ2-1; 10 bases line up with TRBD2. Material for sequencing was blood. This TCR came from a woman in her forties in good health. DNA for the CDR3: TGTGCCAGCAGGTGGACTAGCGGAGGGGATGAGCAGTTCTTC. Protein product: CASRWTSGGDEQFF.